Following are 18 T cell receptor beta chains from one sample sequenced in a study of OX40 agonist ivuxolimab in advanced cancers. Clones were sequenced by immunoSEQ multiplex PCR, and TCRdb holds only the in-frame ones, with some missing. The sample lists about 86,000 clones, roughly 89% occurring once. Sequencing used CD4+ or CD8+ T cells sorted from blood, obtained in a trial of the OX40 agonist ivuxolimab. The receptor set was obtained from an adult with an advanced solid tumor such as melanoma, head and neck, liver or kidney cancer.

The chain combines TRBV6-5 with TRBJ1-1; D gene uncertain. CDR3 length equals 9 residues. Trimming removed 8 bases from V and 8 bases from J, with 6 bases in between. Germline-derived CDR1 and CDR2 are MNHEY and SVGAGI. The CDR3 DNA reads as TGTGCCAGCCCCGGGGAAGCTTTCTTT. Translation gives CASPGEAFF.

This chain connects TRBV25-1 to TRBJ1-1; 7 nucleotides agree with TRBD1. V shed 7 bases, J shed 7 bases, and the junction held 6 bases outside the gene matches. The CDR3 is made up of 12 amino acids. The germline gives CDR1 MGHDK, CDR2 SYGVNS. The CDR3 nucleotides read TGTGCCAGCATAGGAGACAGGGTTGAAGCTTTCTTT. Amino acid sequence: CASIGDRVEAFF.

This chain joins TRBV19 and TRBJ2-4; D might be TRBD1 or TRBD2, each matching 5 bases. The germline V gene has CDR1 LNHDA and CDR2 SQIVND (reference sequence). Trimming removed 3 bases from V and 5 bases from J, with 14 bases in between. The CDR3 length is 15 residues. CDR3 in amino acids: CASSIFAGTQNIQYF. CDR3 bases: TGTGCCAGTAGTATCTTCGCCGGGACCCAAAACATTCAGTACTTC.

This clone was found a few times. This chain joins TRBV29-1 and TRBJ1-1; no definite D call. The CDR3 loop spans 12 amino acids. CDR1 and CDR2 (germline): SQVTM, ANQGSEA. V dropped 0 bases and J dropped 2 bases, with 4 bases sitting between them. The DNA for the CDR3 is TGCAGCGTTGAAGATCGAAACACTGAAGCTTTCTTT. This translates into CSVEDRNTEAFF.

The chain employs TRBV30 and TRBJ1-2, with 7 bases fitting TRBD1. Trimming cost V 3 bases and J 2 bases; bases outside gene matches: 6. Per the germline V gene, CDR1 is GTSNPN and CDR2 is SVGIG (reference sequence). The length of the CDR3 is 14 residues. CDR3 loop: CAWRPLTGNYGYTF. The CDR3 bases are TGTGCCTGGAGGCCTTTGACAGGGAACTATGGCTACACCTTC.

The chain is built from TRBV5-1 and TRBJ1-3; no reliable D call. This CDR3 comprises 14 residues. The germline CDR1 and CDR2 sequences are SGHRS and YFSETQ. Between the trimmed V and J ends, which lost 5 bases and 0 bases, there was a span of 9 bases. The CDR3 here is CASSPGSSGNTIYF. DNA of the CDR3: TGCGCCAGCAGTCCGGGAAGCTCTGGAAACACCATATATTTT.

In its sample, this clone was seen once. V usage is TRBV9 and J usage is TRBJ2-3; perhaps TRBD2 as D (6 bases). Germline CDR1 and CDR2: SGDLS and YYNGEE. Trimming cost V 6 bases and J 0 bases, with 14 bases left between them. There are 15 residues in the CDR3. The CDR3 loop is CASNPGGVSTDTQYF. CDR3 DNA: TGTGCCAGCAACCCCGGAGGGGTGAGCACAGATACGCAGTATTTT. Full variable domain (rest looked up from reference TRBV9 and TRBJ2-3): DSGVTQTPKHLITATGQRVTLRCSPRSGDLSVYWYQQSLDQGLQFLIQYYNGEERAKGNILERFSAQQFPDLHSELNLSSLELGDSALYFCASNPGGVSTDTQYFGPGTRLTVL.

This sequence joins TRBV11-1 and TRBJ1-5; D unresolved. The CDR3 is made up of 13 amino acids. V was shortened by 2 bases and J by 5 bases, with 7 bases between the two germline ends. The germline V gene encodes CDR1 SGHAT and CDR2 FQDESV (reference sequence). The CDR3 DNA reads TGTGCCAGCAGCTTAAGTTCCTATCAGCCCCAGCATTTT. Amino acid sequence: CASSLSSYQPQHF.

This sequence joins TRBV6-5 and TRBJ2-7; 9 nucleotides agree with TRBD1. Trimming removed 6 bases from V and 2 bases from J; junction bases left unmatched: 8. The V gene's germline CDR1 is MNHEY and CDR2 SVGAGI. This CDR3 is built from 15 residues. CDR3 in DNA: TGTGCCAGCAGGTATTCGGGACAGGGCGCCTACGAGCAGTACTTC. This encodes CASRYSGQGAYEQYF.

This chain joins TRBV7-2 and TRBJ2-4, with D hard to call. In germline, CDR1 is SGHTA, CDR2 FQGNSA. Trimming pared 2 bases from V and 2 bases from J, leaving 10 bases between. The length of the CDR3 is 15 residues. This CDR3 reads CASSLLGPSKNIQYF. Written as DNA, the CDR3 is TGTGCCAGCAGCTTACTCGGACCCTCCAAAAACATTCAGTACTTC.

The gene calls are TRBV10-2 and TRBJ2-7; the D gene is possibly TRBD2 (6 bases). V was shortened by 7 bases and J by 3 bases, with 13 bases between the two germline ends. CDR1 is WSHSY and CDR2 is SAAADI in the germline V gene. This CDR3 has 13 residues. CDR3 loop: CASNGSPGYEQYF. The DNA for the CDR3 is TGCGCCAGCAACGGGAGCCCTGGCTACGAGCAGTACTTC.

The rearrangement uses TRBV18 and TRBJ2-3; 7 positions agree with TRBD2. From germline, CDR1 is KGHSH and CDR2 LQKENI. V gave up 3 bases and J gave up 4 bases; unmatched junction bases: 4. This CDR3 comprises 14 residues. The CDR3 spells CASSPIRGADTQYF. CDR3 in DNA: TGTGCCAGCTCACCGATCCGGGGGGCAGATACGCAGTATTTT. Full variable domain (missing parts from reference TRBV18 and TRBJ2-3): NAGVMQNPRHLVRRRGQEARLRCSPMKGHSHVYWYRQLPEEGLKFMVYLQKENIIDESGMPKERFSAEFPKEGPSILRIQQVVRGDSAAYFCASSPIRGADTQYFGPGTRLTVL.

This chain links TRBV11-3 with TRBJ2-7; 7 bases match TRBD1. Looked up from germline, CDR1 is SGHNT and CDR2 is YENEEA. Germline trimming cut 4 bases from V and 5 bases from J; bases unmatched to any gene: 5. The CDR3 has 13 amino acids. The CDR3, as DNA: TGTGCCAGCAGCTCACAGGGGAACGACGAGCAGTACTTC. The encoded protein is CASSSQGNDEQYF. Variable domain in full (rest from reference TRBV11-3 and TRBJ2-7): EAGVVQSPRYKIIEKKQPVAFWCNPISGHNTLYWYLQNLGQGPELLIRYENEEAVDDSQLPKDRFSAERLKGVDSTLKIQPAELGDSAVYLCASSSQGNDEQYFGPGTRLTVT.

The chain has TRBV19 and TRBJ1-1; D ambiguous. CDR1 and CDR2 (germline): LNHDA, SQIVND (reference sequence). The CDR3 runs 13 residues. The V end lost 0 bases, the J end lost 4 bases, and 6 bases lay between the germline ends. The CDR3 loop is CASSIEDGTEAFF. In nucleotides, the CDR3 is TGTGCCAGTAGTATAGAGGATGGCACTGAAGCTTTCTTT.

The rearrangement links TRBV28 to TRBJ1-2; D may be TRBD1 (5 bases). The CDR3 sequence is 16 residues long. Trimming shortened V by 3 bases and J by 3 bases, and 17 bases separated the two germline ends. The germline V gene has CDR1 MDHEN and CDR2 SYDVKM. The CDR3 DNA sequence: TGTGCCAGCAGTTTGGCGCGGCCGGGGCCGCACTATGGCTACACCTTC. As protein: CASSLARPGPHYGYTF.

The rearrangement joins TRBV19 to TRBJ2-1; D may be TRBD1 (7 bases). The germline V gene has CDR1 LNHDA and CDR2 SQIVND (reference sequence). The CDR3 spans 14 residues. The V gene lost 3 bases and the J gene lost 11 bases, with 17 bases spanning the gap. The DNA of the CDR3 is TGTGCCAGTAGTATGGGGGGATACAGGGGCCAGCAGTTCTTC. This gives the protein CASSMGGYRGQQFF.

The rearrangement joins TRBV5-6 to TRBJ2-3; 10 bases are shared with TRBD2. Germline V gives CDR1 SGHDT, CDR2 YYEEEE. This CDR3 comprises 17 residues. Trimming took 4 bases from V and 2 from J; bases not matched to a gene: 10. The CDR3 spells CASSAALAGEDTDTQYF. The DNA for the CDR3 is TGTGCCAGCAGCGCTGCCCTAGCGGGAGAAGACACAGATACGCAGTATTTT.

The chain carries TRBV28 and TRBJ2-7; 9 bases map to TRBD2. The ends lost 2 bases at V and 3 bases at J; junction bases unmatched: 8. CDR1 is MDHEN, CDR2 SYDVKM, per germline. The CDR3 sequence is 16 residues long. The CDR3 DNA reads TGTGCCAGCAGTTTAAGCGGTCTAGCGGGACTCTACGAGCAGTACTTC. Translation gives CASSLSGLAGLYEQYF.